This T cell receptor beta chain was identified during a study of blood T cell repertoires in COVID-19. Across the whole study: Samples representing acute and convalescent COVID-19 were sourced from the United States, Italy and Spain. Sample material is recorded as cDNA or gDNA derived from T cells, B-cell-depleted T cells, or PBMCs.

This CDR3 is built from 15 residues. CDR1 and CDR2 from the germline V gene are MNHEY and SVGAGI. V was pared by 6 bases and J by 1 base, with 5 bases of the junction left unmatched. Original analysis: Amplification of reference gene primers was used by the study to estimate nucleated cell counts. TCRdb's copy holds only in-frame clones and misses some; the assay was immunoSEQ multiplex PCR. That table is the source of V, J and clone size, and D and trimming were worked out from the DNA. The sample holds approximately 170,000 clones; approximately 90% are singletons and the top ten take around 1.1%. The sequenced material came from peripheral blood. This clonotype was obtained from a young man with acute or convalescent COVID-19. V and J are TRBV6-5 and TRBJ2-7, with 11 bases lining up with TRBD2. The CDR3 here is CASSQTSGGSYEQYF. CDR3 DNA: TGTGCCAGCAGCCAAACTAGCGGGGGATCCTACGAGCAGTACTTC.